This T cell receptor (beta chain) was sequenced for a study of T cell changes during pregnancy in multiple sclerosis. This clone was recorded only once. The CDR3 consists of 17 residues. V gave up 7 bases and J gave up 4 bases; unmatched junction bases: 19. The germline V gene encodes CDR1 LNHDA and CDR2 SQIVND (reference sequence). TCRdb's copy holds only in-frame clones and misses some; the assay was immunoSEQ multiplex PCR. The data contain some 87,000 clones, 92% of them singletons. This receptor was obtained from a female donor with multiple sclerosis, enrolled in a pregnancy study. Source: peripheral blood, taken in the first trimester of pregnancy. This chain links TRBV19 with TRBJ2-7; the match to TRBD2 covers 7 bases. The CDR3 DNA sequence: TGTGCCAGTAAAAGCCCCCGGGCCCTAGCGGAGCTGTACGAGCAGTACTTC. Protein: CASKSPRALAELYEQYF.